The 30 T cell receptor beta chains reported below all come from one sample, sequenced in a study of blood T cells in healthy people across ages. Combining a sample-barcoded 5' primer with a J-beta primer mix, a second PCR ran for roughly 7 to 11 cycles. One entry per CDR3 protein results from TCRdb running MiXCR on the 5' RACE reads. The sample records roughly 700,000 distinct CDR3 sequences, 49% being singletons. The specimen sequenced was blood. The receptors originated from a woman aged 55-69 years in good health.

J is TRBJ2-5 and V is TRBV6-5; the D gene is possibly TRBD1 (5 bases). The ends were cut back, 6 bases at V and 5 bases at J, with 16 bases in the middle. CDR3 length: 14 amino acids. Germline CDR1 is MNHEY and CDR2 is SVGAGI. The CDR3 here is CASSSQGVMETQYF. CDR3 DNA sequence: TGTGCCAGCAGCTCTCAAGGGGTTATGGAGACCCAGTACTTC.

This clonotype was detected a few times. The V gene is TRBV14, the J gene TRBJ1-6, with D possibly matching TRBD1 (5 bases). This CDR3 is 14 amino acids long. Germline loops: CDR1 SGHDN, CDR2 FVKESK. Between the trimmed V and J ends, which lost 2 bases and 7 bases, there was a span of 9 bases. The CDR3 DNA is TGTGCCAGCAGCCAACCCAGGGTAAATTCACCCCTCCACTTT. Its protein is CASSQPRVNSPLHF.

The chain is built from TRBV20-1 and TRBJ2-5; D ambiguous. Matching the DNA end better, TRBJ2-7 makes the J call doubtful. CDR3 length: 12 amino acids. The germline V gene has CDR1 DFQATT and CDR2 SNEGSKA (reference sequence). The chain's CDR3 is CSARDSGLEQYF. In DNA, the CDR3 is TGCAGTGCTAGAGATTCCGGGCTCGAGCAGTACTTC.

The CDR3 DNA sequence: TGTGCCAGCAGCCCGAGTAGAGGGGTTGGAGGCTACACCTTC. Protein product: CASSPSRGVGGYTF. The chain recombines TRBV3-1 with TRBJ1-2, with D perhaps matching TRBD1 (5 bases). CDR1 LGHDT and CDR2 YNNKEL come from the germline V gene (reference sequence). Trimming shortened V by 4 bases and J by 8 bases, and 17 bases separated the two germline ends. CDR3 length: 14 amino acids.

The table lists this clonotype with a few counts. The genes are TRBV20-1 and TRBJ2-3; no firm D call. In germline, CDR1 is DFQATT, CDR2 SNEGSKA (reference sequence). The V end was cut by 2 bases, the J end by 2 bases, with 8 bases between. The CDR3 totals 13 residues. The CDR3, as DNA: TGCAGTGCTAGATTACCCAACACAGATACGCAGTATTTT. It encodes CSARLPNTDTQYF.

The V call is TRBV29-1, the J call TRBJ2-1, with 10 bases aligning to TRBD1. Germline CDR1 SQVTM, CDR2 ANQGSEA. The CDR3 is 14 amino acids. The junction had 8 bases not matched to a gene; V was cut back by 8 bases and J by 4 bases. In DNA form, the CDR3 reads TGCAGCATATGCACGGGACAGGGGTACAATGAGCAGTTCTTC. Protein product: CSICTGQGYNEQFF.

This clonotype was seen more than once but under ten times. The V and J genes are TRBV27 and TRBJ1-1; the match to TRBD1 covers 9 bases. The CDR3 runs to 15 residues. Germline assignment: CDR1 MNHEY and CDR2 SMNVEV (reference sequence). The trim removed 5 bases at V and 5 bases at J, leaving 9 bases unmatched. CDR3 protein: CASSAAGTGRTEAFF. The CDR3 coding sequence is TGTGCCAGCAGTGCCGCCGGGACAGGGCGAACTGAAGCTTTCTTT.

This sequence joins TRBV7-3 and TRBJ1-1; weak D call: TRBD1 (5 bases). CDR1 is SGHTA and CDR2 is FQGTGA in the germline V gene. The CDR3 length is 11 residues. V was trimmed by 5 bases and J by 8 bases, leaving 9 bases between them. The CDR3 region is CASSMGGEAFF. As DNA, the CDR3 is TGTGCCAGCAGCATGGGGGGGGAAGCTTTCTTT. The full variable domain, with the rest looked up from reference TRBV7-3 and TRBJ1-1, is GAGVSQTPSNKVTEKGKYVELRCDPISGHTALYWYRQSLGQGPEFLIYFQGTGAADDSGLPNDRFFAVRPEGSVSTLKIQRTERGDSAVYLCASSMGGEAFFGQGTRLTVV.

The CDR3 is CASSLSSVNGYTF. The CDR3 region has the DNA TGTGCCAGCAGTTTATCAAGCGTAAATGGCTACACCTTC. The chain recombines TRBV27 with TRBJ1-2; D gene ambiguous. V dropped 0 bases and J dropped 6 bases, with 8 bases sitting between them. The CDR3 spans 13 residues. CDR1 and CDR2 (germline): MNHEY, SMNVEV (reference sequence).

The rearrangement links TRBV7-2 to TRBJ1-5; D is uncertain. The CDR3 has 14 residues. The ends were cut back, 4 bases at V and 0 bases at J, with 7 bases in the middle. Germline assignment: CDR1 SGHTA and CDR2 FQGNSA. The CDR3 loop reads CASSSGDSNQPQHF. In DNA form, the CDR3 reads TGTGCCAGCAGCTCCGGGGATAGCAATCAGCCCCAGCATTTT.

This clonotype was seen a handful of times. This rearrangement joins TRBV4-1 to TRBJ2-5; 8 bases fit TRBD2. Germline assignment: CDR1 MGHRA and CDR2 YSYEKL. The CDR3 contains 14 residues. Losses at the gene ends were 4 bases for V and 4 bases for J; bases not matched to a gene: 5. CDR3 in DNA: TGCGCCAGCAGCCGAGCGGGAGTCGGAGAGACCCAGTACTTC. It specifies CASSRAGVGETQYF.

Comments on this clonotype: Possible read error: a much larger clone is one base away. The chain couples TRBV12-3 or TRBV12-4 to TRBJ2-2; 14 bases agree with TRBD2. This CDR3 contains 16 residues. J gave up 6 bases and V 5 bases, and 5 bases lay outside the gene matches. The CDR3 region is CASSPRTSGRSGELFF. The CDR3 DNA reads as TGTGCCAGCAGTCCTCGGACTAGCGGGAGGTCCGGGGAGCTGTTTTTT.

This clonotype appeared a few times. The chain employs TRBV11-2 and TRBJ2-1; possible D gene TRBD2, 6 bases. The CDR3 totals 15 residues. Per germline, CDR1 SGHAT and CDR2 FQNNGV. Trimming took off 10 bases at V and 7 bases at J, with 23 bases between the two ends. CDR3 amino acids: CATASSVGRLNEQFF. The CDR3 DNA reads TGTGCCACCGCATCCAGTGTGGGGAGGTTGAATGAGCAGTTCTTC.

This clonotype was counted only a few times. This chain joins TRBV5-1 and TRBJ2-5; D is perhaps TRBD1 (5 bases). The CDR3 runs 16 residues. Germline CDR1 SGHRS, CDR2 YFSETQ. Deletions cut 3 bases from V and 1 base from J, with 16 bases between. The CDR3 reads CASSSLGIGAQETQYF. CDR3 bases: TGCGCCAGCAGCTCTTTAGGGATAGGGGCCCAAGAGACCCAGTACTTC.

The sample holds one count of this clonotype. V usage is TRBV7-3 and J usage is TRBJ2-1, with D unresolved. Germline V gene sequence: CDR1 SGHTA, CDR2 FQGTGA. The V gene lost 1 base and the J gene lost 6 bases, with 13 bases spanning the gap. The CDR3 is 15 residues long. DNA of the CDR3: TGTGCCAGCAGCTTAAACCGTAAGGCGCTCAATGAGCAGTTCTTC. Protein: CASSLNRKALNEQFF.

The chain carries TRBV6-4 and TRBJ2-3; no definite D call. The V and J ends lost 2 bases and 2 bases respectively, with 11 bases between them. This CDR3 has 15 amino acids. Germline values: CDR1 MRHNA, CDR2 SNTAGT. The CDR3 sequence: CASSDQLSSTDTQYF. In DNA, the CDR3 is TGTGCCAGCAGTGACCAACTCTCGTCCACAGATACGCAGTATTTT.

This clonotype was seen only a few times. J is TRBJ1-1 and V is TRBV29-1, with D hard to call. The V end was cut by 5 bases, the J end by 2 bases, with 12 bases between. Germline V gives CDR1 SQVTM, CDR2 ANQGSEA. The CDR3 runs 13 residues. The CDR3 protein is CSVWGWGNTEAFF. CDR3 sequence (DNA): TGCAGCGTTTGGGGTTGGGGAAACACTGAAGCTTTCTTT. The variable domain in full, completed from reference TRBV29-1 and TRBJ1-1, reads SAVISQKPSRDICQRGTSLTIQCQVDSQVTMMFWYRQQPGQSLTLIATANQGSEATYESGFVIDKFPISRPNLTFSTLTVSNMSPEDSSIYLCSVWGWGNTEAFFGQGTRLTVV.

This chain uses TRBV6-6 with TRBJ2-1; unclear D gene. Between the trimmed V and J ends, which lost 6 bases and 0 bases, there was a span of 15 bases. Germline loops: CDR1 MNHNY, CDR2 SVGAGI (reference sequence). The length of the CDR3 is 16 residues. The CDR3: CASRAGRPGSYNEQFF. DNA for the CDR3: TGTGCCAGCAGGGCCGGGCGACCGGGCTCCTACAATGAGCAGTTCTTC.

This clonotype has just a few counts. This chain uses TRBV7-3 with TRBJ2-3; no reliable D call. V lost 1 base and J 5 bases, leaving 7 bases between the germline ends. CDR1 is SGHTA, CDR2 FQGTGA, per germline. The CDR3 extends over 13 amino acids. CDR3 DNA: TGTGCCAGCAGCTTAATCACGCAAGATACGCAGTATTTT. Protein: CASSLITQDTQYF. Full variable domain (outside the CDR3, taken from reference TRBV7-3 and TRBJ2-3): GAGVSQTPSNKVTEKGKYVELRCDPISGHTALYWYRQSLGQGPEFLIYFQGTGAADDSGLPNDRFFAVRPEGSVSTLKIQRTERGDSAVYLCASSLITQDTQYFGPGTRLTVL.

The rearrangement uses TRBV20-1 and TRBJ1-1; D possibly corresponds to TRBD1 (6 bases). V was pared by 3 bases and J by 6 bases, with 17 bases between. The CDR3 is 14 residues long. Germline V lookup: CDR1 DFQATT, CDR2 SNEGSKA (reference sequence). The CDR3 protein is CSASDPTGSPEAFF. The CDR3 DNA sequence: TGCAGTGCTAGTGACCCCACAGGGTCCCCTGAAGCTTTCTTT.

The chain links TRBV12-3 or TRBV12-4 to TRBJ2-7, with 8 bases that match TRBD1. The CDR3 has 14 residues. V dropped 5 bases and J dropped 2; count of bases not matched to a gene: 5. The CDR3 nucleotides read TGTGCCAGCAGTGGACAGGGCCACACCTACGAGCAGTACTTC. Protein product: CASSGQGHTYEQYF.

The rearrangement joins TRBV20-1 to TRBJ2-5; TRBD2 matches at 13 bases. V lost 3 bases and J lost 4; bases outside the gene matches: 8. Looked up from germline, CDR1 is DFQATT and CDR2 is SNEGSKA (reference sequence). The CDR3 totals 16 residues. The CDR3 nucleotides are TGCAGTGCTAGGCTAACTAGCGGGAGGGCCTTAGAGACCCAGTACTTC. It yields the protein CSARLTSGRALETQYF.

CDR3 nucleotides: TGCAGTGCCGCGACGGGGGGCTACAATGAGCAGTTCTTC. It yields the protein CSAATGGYNEQFF. The V gene is TRBV20-1, the J gene TRBJ2-1; 7 positions match TRBD2. This CDR3 has 13 residues. V lost 6 bases, J lost 3 bases, and 5 bases stayed unmatched. Germline V gives CDR1 DFQATT, CDR2 SNEGSKA (reference sequence).

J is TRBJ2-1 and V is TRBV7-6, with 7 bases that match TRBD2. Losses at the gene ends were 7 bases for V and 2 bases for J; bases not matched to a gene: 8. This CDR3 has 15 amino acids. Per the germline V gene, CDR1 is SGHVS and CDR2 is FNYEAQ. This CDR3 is CASTVGLGAYNEQFF. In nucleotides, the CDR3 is TGTGCCAGCACCGTAGGACTAGGGGCCTACAATGAGCAGTTCTTC.

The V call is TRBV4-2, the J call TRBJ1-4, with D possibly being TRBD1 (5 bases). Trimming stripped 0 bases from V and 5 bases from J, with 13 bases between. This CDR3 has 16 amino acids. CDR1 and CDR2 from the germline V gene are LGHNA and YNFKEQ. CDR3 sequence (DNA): TGTGCCAGCAGCCAAGATCGTGGGGCAGGGAATGAAAAACTGTTTTTT. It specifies CASSQDRGAGNEKLFF.

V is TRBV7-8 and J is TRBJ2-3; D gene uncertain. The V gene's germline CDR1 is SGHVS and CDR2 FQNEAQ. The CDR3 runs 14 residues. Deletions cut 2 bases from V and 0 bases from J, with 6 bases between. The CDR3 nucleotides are TGTGCCAGCAGCTTAACACAGAGCACAGATACGCAGTATTTT. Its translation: CASSLTQSTDTQYF.

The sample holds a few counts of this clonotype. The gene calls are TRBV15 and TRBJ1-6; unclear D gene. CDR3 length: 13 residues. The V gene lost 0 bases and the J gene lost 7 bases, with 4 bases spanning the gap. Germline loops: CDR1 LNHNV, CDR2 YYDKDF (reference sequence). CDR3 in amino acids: CATSRDANSPLHF. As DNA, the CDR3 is TGTGCCACCAGCAGAGATGCAAATTCACCCCTCCACTTT.

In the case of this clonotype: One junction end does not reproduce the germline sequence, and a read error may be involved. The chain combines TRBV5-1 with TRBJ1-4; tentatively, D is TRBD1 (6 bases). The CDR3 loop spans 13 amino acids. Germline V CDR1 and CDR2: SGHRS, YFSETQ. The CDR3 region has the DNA TGCGCCAGCGCACAGGGTATTAATGAGAAACTGTTTTTT. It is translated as CASAQGINEKLFF.

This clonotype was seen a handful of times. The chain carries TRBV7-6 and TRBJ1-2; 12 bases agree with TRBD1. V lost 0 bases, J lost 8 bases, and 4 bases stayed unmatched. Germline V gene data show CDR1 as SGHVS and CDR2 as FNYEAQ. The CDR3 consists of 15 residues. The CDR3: CASSLAGTGGHGYTF. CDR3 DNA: TGTGCCAGCAGCTTAGCCGGGACAGGGGGCCACGGCTACACCTTC.

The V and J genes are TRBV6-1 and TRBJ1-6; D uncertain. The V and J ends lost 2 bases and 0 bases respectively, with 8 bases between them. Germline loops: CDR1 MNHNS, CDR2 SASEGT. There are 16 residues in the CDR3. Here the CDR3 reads CASSEWKDSYNSPLHF. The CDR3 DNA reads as TGTGCCAGCAGTGAATGGAAAGACTCCTATAATTCACCCCTCCACTTT.